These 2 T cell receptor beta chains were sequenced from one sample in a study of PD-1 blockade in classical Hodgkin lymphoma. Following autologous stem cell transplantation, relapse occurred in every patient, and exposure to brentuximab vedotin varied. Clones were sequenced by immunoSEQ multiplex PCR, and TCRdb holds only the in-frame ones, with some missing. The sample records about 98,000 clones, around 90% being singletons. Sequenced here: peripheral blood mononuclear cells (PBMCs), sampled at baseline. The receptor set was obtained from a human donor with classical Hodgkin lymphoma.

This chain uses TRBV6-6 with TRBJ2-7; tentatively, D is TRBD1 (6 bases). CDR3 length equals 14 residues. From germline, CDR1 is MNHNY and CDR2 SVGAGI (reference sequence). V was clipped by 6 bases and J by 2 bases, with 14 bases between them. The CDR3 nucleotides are TGTGCCAGCAGCGAGGGGGTCGTACCCTACGAGCAGTACTTC. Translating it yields CASSEGVVPYEQYF.

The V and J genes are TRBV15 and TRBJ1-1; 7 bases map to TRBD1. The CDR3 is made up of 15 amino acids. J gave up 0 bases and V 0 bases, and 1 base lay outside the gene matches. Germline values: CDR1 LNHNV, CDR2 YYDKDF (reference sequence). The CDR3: CATSRDGTVNTEAFF. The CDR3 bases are TGTGCCACCAGCAGAGACGGGACAGTGAACACTGAAGCTTTCTTT.